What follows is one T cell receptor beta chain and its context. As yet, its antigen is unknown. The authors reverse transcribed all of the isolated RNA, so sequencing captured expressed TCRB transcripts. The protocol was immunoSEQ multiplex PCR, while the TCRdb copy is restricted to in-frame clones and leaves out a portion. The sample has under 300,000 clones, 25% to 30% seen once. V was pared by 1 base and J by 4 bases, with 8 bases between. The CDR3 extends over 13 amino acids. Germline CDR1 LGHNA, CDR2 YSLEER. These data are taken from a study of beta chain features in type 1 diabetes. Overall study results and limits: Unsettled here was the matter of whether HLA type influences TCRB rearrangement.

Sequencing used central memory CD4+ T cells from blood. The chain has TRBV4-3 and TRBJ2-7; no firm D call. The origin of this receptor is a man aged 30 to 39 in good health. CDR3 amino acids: CASSQGTEYEQYF. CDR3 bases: TGCGCCAGCAGCCAAGGCACTGAATACGAGCAGTACTTC.